These 5 T cell receptor beta chains were all obtained from the same sample, sequenced in a study of T cell responses to AZD1222 COVID-19 vaccine. TCRdb keeps only in-frame clones here, not all; method: immunoSEQ multiplex PCR. The data hold 90,000 to 120,000 clones, with nearly 90% observed a single time. Sample: peripheral blood, taken 28 days after the second AZD1222 dose. The source of these receptors is an adult who received the AZD1222 COVID-19 vaccine.

A single count supports this clone. The V gene is TRBV18, the J gene TRBJ2-7; 7 positions agree with TRBD1. The CDR3 has 14 residues. V shed 3 bases, J shed 2 bases, and the junction held 4 bases outside the gene matches. The germline V gene encodes CDR1 KGHSH and CDR2 LQKENI. The CDR3 DNA follows: TGTGCCAGCTCACCCGGGACAGCCGCCTACGAGCAGTACTTC. Translation: CASSPGTAAYEQYF.

The V and J genes are TRBV27 and TRBJ2-1; D might be TRBD2 (6 bases). Deletions cut 5 bases from V and 4 bases from J, with 12 bases between. The CDR3 extends over 14 amino acids. CDR1 and CDR2 (germline): MNHEY, SMNVEV (reference sequence). CDR3 sequence: CASSRGGTYNEQFF. DNA for the CDR3: TGTGCCAGCAGTCGTGGGGGGACTTACAATGAGCAGTTCTTC.

V usage is TRBV5-8 and J usage is TRBJ1-2; possibly TRBD1 for D (6 bases). Germline V lookup: CDR1 SGHTS, CDR2 YDEGEE. Trimming took 4 bases from V and 4 from J, leaving 20 bases between them. The CDR3 runs to 16 residues. CDR3 nucleotides: TGTGCCAGCAGCCTGATCTTTGGGGGCGCGGGCTATGGCTACACCTTC. Translated, it gives CASSLIFGGAGYGYTF. Combining the CDR3 with reference TRBV5-8 and TRBJ1-2 gives the whole variable domain EAGVTQSPTHLIKTRGQQATLRCSPISGHTSVYWYQQALGLGLQFLLWYDEGEERNRGNFPPRFSGRQFPNYSSELNVNALELEDSALYLCASSLIFGGAGYGYTFGSGTRLTVV.

The gene calls are TRBV19 and TRBJ1-2; no reliable D call. The CDR3 length is 13 residues. CDR1 and CDR2 (germline): LNHDA, SQIVND (reference sequence). Trimming removed 1 base at V and 2 bases at J, with 5 bases between. The CDR3 coding sequence is TGTGCCAGTAGTATAGGAGAAAACTATGGCTACACCTTC. Translated, it gives CASSIGENYGYTF.

The gene calls are TRBV6-5 and TRBJ1-5, with D possibly matching TRBD1 (5 bases). CDR3 length equals 15 residues. Germline loops: CDR1 MNHEY, CDR2 SVGAGI. V was clipped by 0 bases and J by 2 bases, with 8 bases between them. In DNA form, the CDR3 reads TGTGCCAGCAGTTACTCCCAGGGCCGCAATCAGCCCCAGCATTTT. Its translation is CASSYSQGRNQPQHF.